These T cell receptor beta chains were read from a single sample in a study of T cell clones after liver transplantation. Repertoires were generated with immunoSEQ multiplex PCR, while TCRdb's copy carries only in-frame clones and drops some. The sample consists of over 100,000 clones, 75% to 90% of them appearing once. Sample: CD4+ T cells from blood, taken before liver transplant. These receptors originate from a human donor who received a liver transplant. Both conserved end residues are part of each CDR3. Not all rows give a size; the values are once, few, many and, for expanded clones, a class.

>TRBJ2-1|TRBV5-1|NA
CASSTGLAGGGVVRNEQFF
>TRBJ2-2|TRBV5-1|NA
CASSQGSANTGELFF
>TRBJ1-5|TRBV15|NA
CATSSSQDSNQPQHF
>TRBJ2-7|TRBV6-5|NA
CASSQRLAYEQYF
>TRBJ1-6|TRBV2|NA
CASRAGTQGVPLHF
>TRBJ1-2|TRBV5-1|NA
CASSPGTGGANYGYTF
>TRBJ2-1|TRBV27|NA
CASSSYTANEQFF
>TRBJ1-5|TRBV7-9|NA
CASSLASGAGNQPQHF
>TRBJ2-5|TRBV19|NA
CASRQAGETQYF
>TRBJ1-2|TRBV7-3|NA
CASSSGTGNGYTF
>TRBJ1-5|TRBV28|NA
CASSRAGTTQHF
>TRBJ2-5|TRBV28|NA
CASSLPASGYQETQYF
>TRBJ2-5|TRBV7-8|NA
CASSLEIRDSETQYF
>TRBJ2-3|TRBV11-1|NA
CASTLSGSPSTDTQYF
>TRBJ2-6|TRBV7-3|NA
CASSFTGRAGANVLTF
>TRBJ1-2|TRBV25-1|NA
CASSDDGGYGYTF
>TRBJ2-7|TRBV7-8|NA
CASSPTWGSIYEQYF
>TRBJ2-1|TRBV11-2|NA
CASSLVLLGNEQFF
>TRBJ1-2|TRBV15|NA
CATSSPGTASNYGYTF
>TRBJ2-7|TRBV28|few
CASTGAGPYEQYF
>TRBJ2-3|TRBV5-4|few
CASSSMTGKPDTQYF
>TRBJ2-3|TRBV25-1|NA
CASTGWLAGGLTDTQYF
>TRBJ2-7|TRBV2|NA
CASSEGSYEQYF
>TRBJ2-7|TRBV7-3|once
CASSLEAGKTYEQYF
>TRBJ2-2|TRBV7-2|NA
CASSLGPDSGELFF
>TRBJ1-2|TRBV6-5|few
CASSYDRAPYGYTF
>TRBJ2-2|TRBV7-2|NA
CASSVGQNTGELFF
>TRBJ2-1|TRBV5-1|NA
CASSLTDNEQFF
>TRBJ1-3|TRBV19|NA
CASSILDYSSGNTIYF
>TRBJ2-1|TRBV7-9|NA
CATQGTPRYNEQFF
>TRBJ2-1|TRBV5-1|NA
CASSFVGSYNEQFF
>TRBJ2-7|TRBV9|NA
CASSPRDSPSYEQYF
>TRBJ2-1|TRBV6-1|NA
CASSSGTSPGEQFF
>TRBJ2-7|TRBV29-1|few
CSVETGVREQYF
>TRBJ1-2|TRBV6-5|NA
CARICDSGYTF
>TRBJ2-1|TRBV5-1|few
CASSFNRGEQFF
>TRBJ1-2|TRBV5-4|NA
CASSTYTTTENYGYTF
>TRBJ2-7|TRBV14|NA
CASSLSYEQYF
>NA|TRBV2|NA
CASSSRLEVTYEQYF
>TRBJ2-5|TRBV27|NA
CASSLRWTSGRDEETQYF
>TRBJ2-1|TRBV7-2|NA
CASSLIQGAGEQFF
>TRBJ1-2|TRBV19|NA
CASSINRGPFSGYTF
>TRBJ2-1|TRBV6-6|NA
CASTPGGHRLINEQFF
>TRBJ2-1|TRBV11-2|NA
CASSLISGTPSSYNEQFF
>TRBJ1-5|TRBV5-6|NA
CASSVQSLDYQPQHF
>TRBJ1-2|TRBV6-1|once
CASSPGQLLGYTF
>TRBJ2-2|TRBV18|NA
CASSPVGAGELFF
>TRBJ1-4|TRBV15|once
CATAPPVGLQRTNEKLFF
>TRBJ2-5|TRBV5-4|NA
CASSLGGSRGAETQYF
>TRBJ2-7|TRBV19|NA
CASTRWSSGRASNEQYF
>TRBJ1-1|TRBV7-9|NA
CASSYRQGAPVSEAFF
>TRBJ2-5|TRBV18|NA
CASTETGIETQYF
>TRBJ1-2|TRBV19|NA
CASSVRETGGYTF
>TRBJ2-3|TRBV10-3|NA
CAISEGKPTDTQYF
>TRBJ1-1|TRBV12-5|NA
CASGLITEAFF
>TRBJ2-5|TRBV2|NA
CASSGTSGRLGTQYF
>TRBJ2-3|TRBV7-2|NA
CASSLGSLDTQYF
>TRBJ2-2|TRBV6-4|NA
CASSVSGLQTGELFF
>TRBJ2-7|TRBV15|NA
CATSRGVAGLSYEQYF